The T cell receptor beta chain under discussion was sequenced for a study of blood T cell repertoires in COVID-19. Study summary: The United States, Italy and Spain supplied acute and convalescent COVID-19 samples. Sources were T cells, B-cell-depleted T cells, or PBMCs; the material itself was cDNA or gDNA.

The CDR3 extends over 14 amino acids. Germline V gives CDR1 MDHEN, CDR2 SYDVKM. Trimming shortened V by 8 bases and J by 0 bases, and 8 bases separated the two germline ends. In the original analysis: Quantification of nucleated cells was approximated via reference gene primer amplification. Measured with immunoSEQ multiplex PCR; TCRdb has only the in-frame clones, and not every one. V and J calls plus clone size are reproduced from that table; the DNA served to infer D and trimming. Of around 43,000 clones listed, approximately 90% are singletons. This clonotype originated in a man aged 45 to 65 in a cohort sampled during active COVID-19. J is TRBJ1-6 and V is TRBV28; D gene ambiguous. The source material was peripheral blood. DNA for the CDR3: TGTGCCAGCCAAATTAGCTCCTATAATTCACCCCTCCACTTT. It translates to CASQISSYNSPLHF.